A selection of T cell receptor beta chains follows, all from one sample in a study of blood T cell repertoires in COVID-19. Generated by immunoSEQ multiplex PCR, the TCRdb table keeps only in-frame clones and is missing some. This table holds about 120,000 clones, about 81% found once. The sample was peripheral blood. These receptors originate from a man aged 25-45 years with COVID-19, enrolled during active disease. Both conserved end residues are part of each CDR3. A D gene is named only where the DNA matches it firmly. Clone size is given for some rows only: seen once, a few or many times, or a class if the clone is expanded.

CDR3: CASSLGAAGELFF
DNA: TGTGCCAGCAGCTTAGGCGCGGCCGGGGAGCTGTTTTTT
J: TRBJ2-2
length: 13
D: .
size: .
V: TRBV5-5

CDR3: CASSQDLPRALRGEQYF
DNA: TGTGCCAGCAGCCAAGATCTTCCCAGAGCCCTCCGCGGGGAGCAGTACTTC
J: TRBJ2-7
length: 17
D: .
size: .
V: TRBV14

CDR3: CATSEGLGNEQYF
DNA: TGTGCCACCAGTGAGGGACTAGGGAACGAGCAGTACTTC
J: TRBJ2-7
length: 13
D: TRBD2
size: .
V: TRBV24-1

CDR3: CASSNPGQGNYGYTF
DNA: TGTGCCAGCAGCAACCCGGGACAGGGAAACTATGGCTACACCTTC
J: TRBJ1-2
length: 15
D: TRBD1
size: .
V: TRBV5-4

CDR3: CASTTGPLNEKLFF
DNA: TGTGCCAGTACGACAGGGCCGCTTAATGAAAAACTGTTTTTT
J: TRBJ1-4
length: 14
D: TRBD1
size: .
V: TRBV19

CDR3: CASSLTGVPSENF
DNA: TGTGCCAGCAGCCTAACCGGGGTTCCTTCGGAAAACTTC
J: TRBJ2-7
length: 13
D: .
size: once
V: TRBV14

CDR3: CATSDPSLLQGWNTEAFF
DNA: TGTGCCACCAGCGACCCTTCTTTGCTACAGGGGTGGAACACTGAAGCTTTCTTT
J: TRBJ1-1
length: 18
D: TRBD1
size: .
V: TRBV15

CDR3: CASSLDLRTGTSGAGTQYF
DNA: TGTGCCAGCAGCTTAGATTTAAGGACAGGGACTAGCGGGGCAGGTACGCAGTATTTT
J: TRBJ2-3
length: 19
D: TRBD2
size: .
V: TRBV7-6

CDR3: CASSDKGTWVSLAKNIQYF
DNA: TGCGCCAGCAGTGATAAGGGGACATGGGTTAGCCTAGCCAAAAACATTCAGTACTTC
J: TRBJ2-4
length: 19
D: .
size: .
V: TRBV10-2

CDR3: CASTGEVTNEKLFF
DNA: TGTGCCTCGACAGGGGAAGTAACTAATGAAAAACTGTTTTTT
J: TRBJ1-4
length: 14
D: TRBD1
size: .
V: TRBV30

CDR3: CASSQSKQGKTEAFF
DNA: TGCGCCAGCAGTCAATCTAAACAGGGGAAGACTGAAGCTTTCTTT
J: TRBJ1-1
length: 15
D: TRBD1
size: .
V: TRBV23-1

CDR3: CASSLSGGPATSQYF
DNA: TGTGCCAGCAGCTTATCGGGAGGCCCCGCCACGTCCCAGTACTTC
J: TRBJ2-5
length: 15
D: TRBD2
size: .
V: TRBV11-2

CDR3: CASSQEGATGNTIYF
DNA: TGTGCCAGCAGCCAAGAGGGGGCGACGGGAAACACCATATATTTT
J: TRBJ1-3
length: 15
D: .
size: .
V: TRBV3-1/TRBV3-2

CDR3: CASSSRQGAGDEQFF
DNA: TGTGCCAGCAGCTCTCGACAGGGGGCTGGGGATGAGCAGTTCTTC
J: TRBJ2-1
length: 15
D: TRBD1
size: .
V: TRBV11-3

CDR3: CASSLEQGWINEQFF
DNA: TGTGCCAGCAGCTTAGAACAGGGTTGGATCAATGAGCAGTTCTTC
J: TRBJ2-1
length: 15
D: .
size: .
V: TRBV7-9

CDR3: CASSQDRGSTEAFF
DNA: TGCGCCAGCAGCCAGGACAGGGGCTCTACTGAAGCTTTCTTT
J: TRBJ1-1
length: 14
D: TRBD1
size: once
V: TRBV4-1

CDR3: CASSLLEGTDTQYF
DNA: TGTGCCAGCAGTTTGTTAGAAGGCACAGATACGCAGTATTTT
J: TRBJ2-3
length: 14
D: .
size: few
V: TRBV2

CDR3: CASYRQGSYNEQFF
DNA: TGTGCCAGCTACCGACAGGGCTCCTACAATGAGCAGTTCTTC
J: TRBJ2-1
length: 14
D: TRBD1
size: .
V: TRBV7-9

CDR3: CASSEQNQPQHF
DNA: TGTGCCAGCAGTGAACAAAATCAGCCCCAGCATTTT
J: TRBJ1-5
length: 12
D: .
size: .
V: TRBV28